This T cell receptor beta chain was identified in a study of metastatic and nonmetastatic thyroid tumors. This clone occurred many times. Prior to thyroid surgery, none of the patients had received any treatment. This CDR3 contains 15 residues. The germline CDR1 and CDR2 sequences are DFQATT and SNEGSKA (reference sequence). Trimming removed 5 bases from V and 6 bases from J; junction bases left unmatched: 14. TCRdb reprocessed the PCR reads via MiXCR. This sample has approximately 26,000 clones, with around 24% found just once. The source material was blood. The receptor's source is a female donor with papillary thyroid cancer or a benign thyroid nodule (not recorded which). Some clones in this sample may be carry-over from other donors' samples. The J gene is TRBJ2-3, the V gene TRBV20-1, with 7 bases aligning to TRBD2. CDR3 DNA: TGCAGTGCTCCGGTGTTAGCGGGTAATCTGGATACGCAGTATTTT. Its protein is CSAPVLAGNLDTQYF.